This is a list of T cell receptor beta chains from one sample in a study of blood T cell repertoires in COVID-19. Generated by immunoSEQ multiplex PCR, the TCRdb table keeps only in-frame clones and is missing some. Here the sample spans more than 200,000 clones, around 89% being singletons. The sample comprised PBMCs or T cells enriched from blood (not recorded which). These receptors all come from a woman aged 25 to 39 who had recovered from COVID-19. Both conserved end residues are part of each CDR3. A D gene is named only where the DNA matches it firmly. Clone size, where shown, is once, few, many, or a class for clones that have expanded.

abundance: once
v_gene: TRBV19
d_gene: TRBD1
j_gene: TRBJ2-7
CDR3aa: CASSRDRGSYEQYF
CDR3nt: TGTGCCAGTAGTAGAGACAGGGGCTCCTACGAGCAGTACTTC

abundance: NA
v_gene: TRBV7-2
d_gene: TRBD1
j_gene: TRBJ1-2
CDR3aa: CASSLDRYNYGYTF
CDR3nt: TGTGCCAGCAGCTTGGACAGGTATAACTATGGCTACACCTTC

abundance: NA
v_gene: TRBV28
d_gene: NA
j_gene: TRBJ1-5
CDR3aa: CASSLWQGPNQPQHF
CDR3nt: TGTGCCAGCAGTTTATGGCAGGGGCCAAATCAGCCCCAGCATTTT

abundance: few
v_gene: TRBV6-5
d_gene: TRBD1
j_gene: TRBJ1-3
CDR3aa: CASRTGVFGNTIYF
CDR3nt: TGTGCCAGCAGGACAGGGGTATTTGGAAACACCATATATTTT

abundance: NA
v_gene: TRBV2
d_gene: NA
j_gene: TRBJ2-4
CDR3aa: CASGTLENIQYF
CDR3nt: TGTGCCAGCGGGACATTGGAAAACATTCAGTACTTC

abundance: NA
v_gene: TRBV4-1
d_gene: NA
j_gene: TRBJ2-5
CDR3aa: CASSLGGFGASQETQYF
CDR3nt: TGCGCCAGCAGCCTAGGGGGTTTTGGGGCCAGCCAAGAGACCCAGTACTTC

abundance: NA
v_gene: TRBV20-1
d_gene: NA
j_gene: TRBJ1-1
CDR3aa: CSASLNTEAFF
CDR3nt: TGCAGTGCTAGTCTAAACACTGAAGCTTTCTTT

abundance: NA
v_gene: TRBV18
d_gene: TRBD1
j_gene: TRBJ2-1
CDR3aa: CASSMRQGADEQFF
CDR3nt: TGTGCCAGCTCAATGCGACAGGGGGCCGATGAGCAGTTCTTC

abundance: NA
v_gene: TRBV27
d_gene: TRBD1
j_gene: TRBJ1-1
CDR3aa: CASHRGRGDTEAFF
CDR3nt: TGTGCCAGTCACAGGGGGCGCGGGGACACTGAAGCTTTCTTT

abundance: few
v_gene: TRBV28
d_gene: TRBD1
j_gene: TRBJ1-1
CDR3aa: CASSWTGDNTEAFF
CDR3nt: TGTGCCAGCAGCTGGACAGGGGATAACACTGAAGCTTTCTTT

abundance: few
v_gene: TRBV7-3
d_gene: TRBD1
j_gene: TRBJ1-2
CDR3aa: CASSFGTEGGYTF
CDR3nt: TGTGCCAGCAGCTTTGGGACAGAAGGTGGCTACACCTTC

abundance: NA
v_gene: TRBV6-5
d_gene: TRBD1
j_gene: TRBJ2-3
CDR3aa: CASNRQGGTDTQYF
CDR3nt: TGTGCCAGCAACAGACAGGGTGGCACAGATACGCAGTATTTT

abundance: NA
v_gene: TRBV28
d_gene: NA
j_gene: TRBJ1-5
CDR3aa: CASSLWGADNQPQHF
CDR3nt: TGTGCCAGCAGTTTATGGGGGGCGGACAATCAGCCCCAGCATTTT

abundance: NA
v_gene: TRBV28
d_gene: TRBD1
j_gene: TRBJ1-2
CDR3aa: CASSLYPGQGNYGYTF
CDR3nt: TGTGCCAGCAGTTTATACCCCGGACAGGGAAACTATGGCTACACCTTC

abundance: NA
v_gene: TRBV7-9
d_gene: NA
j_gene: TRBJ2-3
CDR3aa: CASSFRGTTSTDTQYF
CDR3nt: TGTGCCAGCAGCTTTAGGGGGACCACTAGCACAGATACGCAGTATTTT

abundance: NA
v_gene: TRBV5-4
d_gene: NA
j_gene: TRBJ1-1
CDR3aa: CASSLSAGPNTEAFF
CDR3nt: TGTGCCAGCAGCTTGTCTGCAGGGCCGAACACTGAAGCTTTCTTT

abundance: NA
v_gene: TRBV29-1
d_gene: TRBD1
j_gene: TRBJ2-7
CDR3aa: CSVGAGGYYEQYF
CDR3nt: TGCAGCGTTGGCGCAGGGGGTTACTACGAGCAGTACTTC

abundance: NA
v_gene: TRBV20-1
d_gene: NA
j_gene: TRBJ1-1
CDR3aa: CSASWGVTEAFF
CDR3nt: TGCAGTGCTAGTTGGGGGGTCACTGAAGCTTTCTTT

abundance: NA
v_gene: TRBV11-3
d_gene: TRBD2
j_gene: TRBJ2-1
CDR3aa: CASSLSGRGEQFF
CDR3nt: TGTGCCAGCAGCTTAAGCGGGAGGGGTGAGCAGTTCTTC

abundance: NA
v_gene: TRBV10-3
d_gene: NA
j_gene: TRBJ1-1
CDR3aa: CAISDQRAEAFF
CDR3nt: TGTGCCATCAGTGACCAGAGGGCTGAAGCTTTCTTT

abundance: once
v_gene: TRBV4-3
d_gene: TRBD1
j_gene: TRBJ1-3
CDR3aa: CASSQGYRDSGNTIYF
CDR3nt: TGCGCCAGCAGCCAGGGCTACCGGGACAGTGGAAACACCATATATTTT

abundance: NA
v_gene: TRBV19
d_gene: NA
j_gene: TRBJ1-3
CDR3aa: CASSTITPGVRNTIYF
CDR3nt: TGTGCCAGTAGTACCATTACTCCGGGGGTTAGAAACACCATATATTTT

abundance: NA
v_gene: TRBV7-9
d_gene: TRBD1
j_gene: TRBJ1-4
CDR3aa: CASSEGAGEKLFF
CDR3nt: TGTGCCAGCAGCGAGGGGGCAGGGGAAAAACTGTTTTTT

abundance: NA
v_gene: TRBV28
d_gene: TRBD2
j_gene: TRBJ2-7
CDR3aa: CASSLASGYYEQYF
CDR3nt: TGTGCCAGCAGTTTGGCTAGCGGGTATTACGAGCAGTACTTC

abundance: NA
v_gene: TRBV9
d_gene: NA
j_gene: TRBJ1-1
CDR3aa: CASSPPKCTEAFF
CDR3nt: TGTGCCAGCAGCCCCCCCAAATGTACTGAAGCTTTCTTT

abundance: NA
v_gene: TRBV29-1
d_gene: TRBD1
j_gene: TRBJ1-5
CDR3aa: CSVAQGGPNQPQHF
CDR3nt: TGCAGCGTTGCTCAGGGGGGCCCAAATCAGCCCCAGCATTTT

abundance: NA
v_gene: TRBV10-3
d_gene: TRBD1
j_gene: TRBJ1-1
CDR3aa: CAIRDRVGDTEAFF
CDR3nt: TGTGCCATCCGAGACAGGGTAGGGGACACTGAAGCTTTCTTT

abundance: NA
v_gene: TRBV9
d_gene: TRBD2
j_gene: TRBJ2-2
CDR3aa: CASSSGTSVMRGELFF
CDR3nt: TGTGCCAGCAGCTCCGGGACTAGCGTGATGAGGGGGGAGCTGTTTTTT

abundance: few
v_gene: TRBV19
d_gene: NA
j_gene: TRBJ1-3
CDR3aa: CASSVDNSGNTIYF
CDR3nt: TGTGCCAGTAGTGTGGACAACTCTGGAAACACCATATATTTT

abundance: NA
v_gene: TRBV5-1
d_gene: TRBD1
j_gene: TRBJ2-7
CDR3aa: CASSLRYRGSEQYF
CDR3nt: TGCGCCAGCAGCTTGCGGTACAGGGGTAGCGAGCAGTACTTC

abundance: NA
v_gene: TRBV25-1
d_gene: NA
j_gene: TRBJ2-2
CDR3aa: CASSAKQGFTGELFF
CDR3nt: TGTGCCAGCAGTGCAAAACAGGGATTCACCGGGGAGCTGTTTTTT

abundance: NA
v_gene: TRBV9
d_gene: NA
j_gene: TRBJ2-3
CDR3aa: CASMDRSTYTQYF
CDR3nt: TGTGCCAGCATGGACAGAAGCACATATACGCAGTATTTT

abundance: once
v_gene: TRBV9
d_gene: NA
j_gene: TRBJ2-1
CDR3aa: CASSVFREDEQFF
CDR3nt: TGTGCCAGCAGCGTATTCCGAGAGGATGAGCAGTTCTTC

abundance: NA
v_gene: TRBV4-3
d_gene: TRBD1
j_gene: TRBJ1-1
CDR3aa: CASSQVGQGVTTEAFF
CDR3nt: TGCGCCAGCAGCCAAGTAGGACAGGGAGTGACCACTGAAGCTTTCTTT

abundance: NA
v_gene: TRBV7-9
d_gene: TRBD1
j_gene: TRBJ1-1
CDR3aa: CASSRTGNTEAFF
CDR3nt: TGTGCCAGCAGCCGGACAGGGAACACTGAAGCTTTCTTT

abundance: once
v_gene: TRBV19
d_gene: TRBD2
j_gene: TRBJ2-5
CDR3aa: CASSHTSGRGPETQYF
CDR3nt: TGTGCCAGTAGTCACACTAGCGGGAGGGGTCCAGAGACCCAGTACTTC

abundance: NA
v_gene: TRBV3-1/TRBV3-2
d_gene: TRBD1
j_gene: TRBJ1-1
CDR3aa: CASSSRRDSLSNTEAFF
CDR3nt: TGTGCCAGCAGCAGCCGCCGGGACAGCCTCTCGAACACTGAAGCTTTCTTT

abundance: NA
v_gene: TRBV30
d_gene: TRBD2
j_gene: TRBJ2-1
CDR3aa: CAWSVGLAGRNEQFF
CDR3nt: TGTGCCTGGAGTGTAGGACTAGCGGGGAGGAATGAGCAGTTCTTC

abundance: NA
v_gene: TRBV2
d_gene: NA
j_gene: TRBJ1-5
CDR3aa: CASSETHSGNQPQHF
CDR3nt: TGTGCCAGCAGTGAAACCCATTCAGGGAATCAGCCCCAGCATTTT

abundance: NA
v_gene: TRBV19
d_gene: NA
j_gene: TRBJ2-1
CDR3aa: CASSIASQAYNEQFF
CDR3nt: TGTGCCAGTAGTATAGCAAGCCAAGCCTACAATGAGCAGTTCTTC

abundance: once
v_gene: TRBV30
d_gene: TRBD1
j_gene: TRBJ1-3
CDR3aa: CAWSVRDRGPGNTIYF
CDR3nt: TGTGCCTGGAGCGTTCGGGACAGGGGGCCTGGAAACACCATATATTTT

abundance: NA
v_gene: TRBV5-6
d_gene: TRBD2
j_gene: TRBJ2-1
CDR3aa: CASSSLGGLAGPNEQFF
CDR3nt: TGTGCCAGCAGCTCCCTGGGGGGTCTAGCGGGACCTAATGAGCAGTTCTTC

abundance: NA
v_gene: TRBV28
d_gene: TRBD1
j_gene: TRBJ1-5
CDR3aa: CASSALGTDDQPQHF
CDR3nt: TGTGCCAGCAGTGCCTTGGGGACAGACGATCAGCCCCAGCATTTT

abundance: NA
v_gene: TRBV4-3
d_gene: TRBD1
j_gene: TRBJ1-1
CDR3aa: CASSQNRGFGSFF
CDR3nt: TGCGCCAGCAGCCAAAACAGGGGTTTTGGGTCTTTCTTT

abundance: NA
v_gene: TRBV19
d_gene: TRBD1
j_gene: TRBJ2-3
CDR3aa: CASRMGTGASTDTQYF
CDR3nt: TGTGCCAGTAGGATGGGAACAGGGGCGAGCACAGATACGCAGTATTTT

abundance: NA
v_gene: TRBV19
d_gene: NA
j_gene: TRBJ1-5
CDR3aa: CASSPPGAGQPQHF
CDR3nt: TGTGCCAGTAGTCCCCCAGGGGCAGGGCAGCCCCAGCATTTT

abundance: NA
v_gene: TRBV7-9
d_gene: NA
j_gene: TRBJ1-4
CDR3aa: CASSGPGEGIGKLFF
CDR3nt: TGTGCCAGCAGCGGCCCTGGGGAGGGAATAGGAAAACTGTTTTTT

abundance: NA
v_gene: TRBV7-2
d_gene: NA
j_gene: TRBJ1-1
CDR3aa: CASSLARGAGTEAFF
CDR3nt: TGTGCCAGCAGCTTAGCACGGGGGGCGGGCACTGAAGCTTTCTTT

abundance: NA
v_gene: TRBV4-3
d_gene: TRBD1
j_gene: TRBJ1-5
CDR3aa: CASSQDLPGTGPQHF
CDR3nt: TGCGCCAGCAGCCAAGATCTTCCCGGGACAGGGCCCCAGCATTTT

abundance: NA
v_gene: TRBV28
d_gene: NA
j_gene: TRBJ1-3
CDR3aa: CASSYLKRGGNTIYF
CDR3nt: TGTGCCAGCAGTTACCTCAAAAGGGGAGGAAACACCATATATTTT

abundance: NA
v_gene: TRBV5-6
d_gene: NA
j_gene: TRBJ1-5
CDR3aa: CASSAGTLQPQHF
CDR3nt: TGTGCCAGCAGCGCCGGGACACTTCAGCCCCAGCATTTT

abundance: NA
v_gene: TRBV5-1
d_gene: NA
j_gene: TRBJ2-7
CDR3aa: CASSLHGNSYEQYF
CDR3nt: TGCGCCAGCAGCTTGCACGGGAACTCCTACGAGCAGTACTTC

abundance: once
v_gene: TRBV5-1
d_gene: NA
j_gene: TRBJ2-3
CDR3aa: CASSLPGGDTQYF
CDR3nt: TGCGCCAGCAGCTTGCCCGGAGGAGATACGCAGTATTTT